This T cell receptor beta chain was identified during a study of beta chain features in type 1 diabetes. Study conclusions and caveats: When Type 1 diabetes patients were examined, their TCRB CDR3s proved moderately but significantly shorter in all four CD4+ subsets.

CD4+ naive, central memory, regulatory and stem cell-like memory subsets were isolated by sorting on CD45RO/CCR7/CD25/CD127/CD95/CD27. As for this clone: What it binds is not known. The same CDR3 is also encoded by other DNA sequences in this sample.

Every bit of the isolated RNA underwent reverse transcription, so sequencing read expressed TCRB transcripts. The table came from immunoSEQ multiplex PCR; TCRdb's copy has only in-frame clones and leaves some out. The table has about 390,000 clones, over 8.5% seen once. Germline V gives CDR1 SQVTM, CDR2 ANQGSEA. V lost 4 bases and J 5 bases, leaving 11 bases between the germline ends. The length of the CDR3 is 12 residues. The source of this sequence is a young man with type 1 diabetes. The sequenced sample consisted of central memory CD4+ T cells from blood. J is TRBJ2-5 and V is TRBV29-1; D not resolved. The CDR3 spells CSVADGIETQYF. In DNA form, the CDR3 reads TGCAGCGTTGCTGACGGCATCGAGACCCAGTACTTC.